A selection of T cell receptor beta chains follows, all from one sample in a study of blood T cell repertoires in COVID-19. The method was immunoSEQ multiplex PCR; TCRdb's version includes in-frame clones alone and lacks a portion of them. Of about 75,000 clones listed, about 87% were seen once; the top ten hold 6% to 7%. The sequenced sample was peripheral blood. The receptors derive from a woman aged 45-65 years with acute or convalescent COVID-19. The conserved cysteine and the conserved F or W are not part of the CDR3 here. The D gene is left open where the match is weak.

d_call: TRBD2
j_call: TRBJ2-5
v_call: TRBV28
cdr3_aa: ASGPPLGPGGGETQY

d_call: .
j_call: TRBJ1-1
v_call: TRBV3-1/TRBV3-2
cdr3_aa: ASSQTGRGYTEAF

d_call: .
j_call: TRBJ2-5
v_call: TRBV6-2/TRBV6-3
cdr3_aa: ASSYNTRTQY

d_call: TRBD1
j_call: TRBJ1-1
v_call: TRBV27
cdr3_aa: ASRKQGANTEAF

d_call: .
j_call: TRBJ2-1
v_call: TRBV29-1
cdr3_aa: SVLGEYNEQF

d_call: TRBD1
j_call: TRBJ2-7
v_call: TRBV18
cdr3_aa: ASSPRDSDYEQY

d_call: TRBD2
j_call: TRBJ2-7
v_call: TRBV9
cdr3_aa: ASSEGVAGYLHEQY

d_call: .
j_call: TRBJ1-5
v_call: TRBV5-1
cdr3_aa: ASSLVGEVNQPQH

d_call: .
j_call: TRBJ1-2
v_call: TRBV30
cdr3_aa: AWTRSSNYGYT

d_call: .
j_call: TRBJ2-1
v_call: TRBV7-9
cdr3_aa: ASSPRSSYNEQF

d_call: .
j_call: TRBJ1-2
v_call: TRBV7-9
cdr3_aa: ASSLSVAGYGYT

d_call: .
j_call: TRBJ1-2
v_call: TRBV7-9
cdr3_aa: ASSLGGGGNYGYT

d_call: .
j_call: TRBJ2-5
v_call: TRBV4-2
cdr3_aa: ASSQEFTGLYQETQY

d_call: .
j_call: TRBJ1-5
v_call: TRBV30
cdr3_aa: AWGSGTSNQPQH

d_call: .
j_call: TRBJ1-1
v_call: TRBV5-4
cdr3_aa: ASSWGGPTEAF

d_call: TRBD1
j_call: TRBJ1-2
v_call: TRBV9
cdr3_aa: ASSVEDRVDGYT

d_call: .
j_call: TRBJ2-2
v_call: TRBV19
cdr3_aa: ASNKRNTGELF

d_call: .
j_call: TRBJ1-6
v_call: TRBV30
cdr3_aa: AWSVKRVYNSPLH